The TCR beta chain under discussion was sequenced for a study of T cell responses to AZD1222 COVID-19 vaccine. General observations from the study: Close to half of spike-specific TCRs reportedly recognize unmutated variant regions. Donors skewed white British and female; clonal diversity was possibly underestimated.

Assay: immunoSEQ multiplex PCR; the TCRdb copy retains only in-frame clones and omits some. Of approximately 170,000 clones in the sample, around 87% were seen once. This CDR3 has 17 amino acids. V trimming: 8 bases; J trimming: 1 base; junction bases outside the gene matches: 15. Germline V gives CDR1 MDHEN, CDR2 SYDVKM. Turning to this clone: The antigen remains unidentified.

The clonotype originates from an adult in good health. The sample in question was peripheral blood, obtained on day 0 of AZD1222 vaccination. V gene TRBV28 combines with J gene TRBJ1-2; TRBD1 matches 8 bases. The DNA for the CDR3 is TGTGCCAGCCCAGGGGGCATCTTACGCTTACTTAACTATGGCTACACCTTC. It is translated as CASPGGILRLLNYGYTF.